Each of the 24 T cell receptor beta chains below was sequenced from the same sample in a study of control samples from healthy donors and cancer patients. The table came from immunoSEQ multiplex PCR; TCRdb's copy has only in-frame clones and leaves some out. The sample lists fewer than 85,000 clones, around 92% occurring once. The sample consisted of blood. These receptor sequences come from an older woman in good health.

The V and J genes are TRBV7-6 and TRBJ2-5; 12 nucleotides align to TRBD1. Germline V gene lookup returns CDR1 SGHVS and CDR2 FNYEAQ. CDR3 length: 18 amino acids. Unmatched junction bases numbered 12, after V lost 3 bases and J lost 4 bases. CDR3 sequence reads: CASSFAGTGGSRTETQYF. Here the CDR3 DNA reads TGTGCCAGCAGCTTCGCCGGGACAGGGGGCAGTCGAACAGAGACCCAGTACTTC. Variable domain in full (rest from reference TRBV7-6 and TRBJ2-5): GAGVSQSPRYKVTKRGQDVALRCDPISGHVSLYWYRQALGQGPEFLTYFNYEAQQDKSGLPNDRFSAERPEGSISTLTIQRTEQRDSAMYRCASSFAGTGGSRTETQYFGPGTRLLVL.

The CDR3 nucleotides read TGTGCCAGCAGCGGCCGGGACAGCTCCTATAATTCACCCCTCCACTTT. Its protein product is CASSGRDSSYNSPLHF. The chain couples TRBV9 to TRBJ1-6; 7 bases map to TRBD1. The CDR3 sequence is 16 residues long. Germline V gene lookup returns CDR1 SGDLS and CDR2 YYNGEE. The J segment lost 0 bases and the V segment lost 3 bases, leaving 3 bases of the junction unmatched.

The chain carries TRBV12-3 or TRBV12-4 and TRBJ2-4, with D possibly being TRBD1 (6 bases). Trimming shortened V by 4 bases and J by 5 bases, and 6 bases separated the two germline ends. The CDR3 totals 12 residues. The CDR3 coding sequence is TGTGCCAGCAGTTACAGGGAAAACATTCAGTACTTC. Protein sequence: CASSYRENIQYF.

The chain links TRBV24-1 to TRBJ2-5; 9 bases align to TRBD1. Germline V gives CDR1 KGHDR, CDR2 SFDVKD. Trimming at V came to 2 bases and at J to 4 bases, leaving 10 bases not matched to a gene. The CDR3 extends over 17 amino acids. The CDR3 DNA sequence: TGTGCCACCAGTGATTCGACGGCAGGACAGGGGATAGAGACCCAGTACTTC. It specifies CATSDSTAGQGIETQYF.

This rearrangement joins TRBV5-4 to TRBJ1-1; a possible D gene is TRBD1 (5 bases). V was trimmed by 2 bases and J by 1 base, leaving 12 bases between them. The CDR3 extends over 15 amino acids. Germline CDR1 and CDR2: SGHNT and YYREEE (reference sequence). The CDR3 is CASSFPGRRNTEAFF. The CDR3 nucleotides read TGTGCCAGCAGCTTTCCGGGACGCCGGAACACTGAAGCTTTCTTT. Together with reference TRBV5-4 and TRBJ1-1, the CDR3 gives the full variable domain: ETGVTQSPTHLIKTRGQQVTLRCSSQSGHNTVSWYQQALGQGPQFIFQYYREEENGRGNFPPRFSGLQFPNYSSELNVNALELDDSALYLCASSFPGRRNTEAFFGQGTRLTVV.

The chain recombines TRBV2 with TRBJ1-1, with unresolved D. The V end lost 5 bases, the J end lost 4 bases, and 14 bases lay between the germline ends. The CDR3 has 14 residues. Germline CDR1 is SNHLY and CDR2 is FYNNEI. In DNA form, the CDR3 reads TGTGCCAGCAGTCGTACTAACCCGGGCACTGAAGCTTTCTTT. Encoded protein: CASSRTNPGTEAFF.

The rearrangement joins TRBV30 to TRBJ2-5; 7 bases match TRBD2. This CDR3 comprises 12 residues. The ends lost 4 bases at V and 4 bases at J; junction bases unmatched: 3. CDR1 and CDR2 (germline): GTSNPN, SVGIG (reference sequence). CDR3 protein: CAWNPGGETQYF. CDR3 nucleotides: TGTGCCTGGAATCCGGGGGGAGAGACCCAGTACTTC. Looking up the rest from reference TRBV30 and TRBJ2-5 gives the full variable domain: SQTIHQWPATLVQPVGSPLSLECTVEGTSNPNLYWYRQAAGRGLQLLFYSVGIGQISSEVPQNLSASRPQDRQFILSSKKLLLSDSGFYLCAWNPGGETQYFGPGTRLLVL.

The rearrangement links TRBV12-3 or TRBV12-4 to TRBJ2-2; D remains unclear. V lost 7 bases, J lost 4 bases, and 7 bases lay in between. This CDR3 contains 12 residues. The CDR3 sequence is CASKGFTGELFF. The CDR3 nucleotides are TGTGCCAGCAAAGGTTTCACCGGGGAGCTGTTTTTT.

The chain carries TRBV6-1 and TRBJ1-3, with unresolved D. Per the germline V gene, CDR1 is MNHNS and CDR2 is SASEGT. The CDR3 consists of 16 residues. Trimming took off 1 base at V and 0 bases at J, with 10 bases between the two ends. The CDR3 loop reads CASSEVTAISGNTIYF. DNA of the CDR3: TGTGCCAGCAGTGAAGTCACAGCCATCTCTGGAAACACCATATATTTT.

This chain links TRBV27 with TRBJ2-1; perhaps TRBD2 as D (5 bases). Between the trimmed V and J ends, which lost 3 bases and 5 bases, there was a span of 11 bases. The CDR3 spans 14 residues. CDR1 and CDR2 from the germline V gene are MNHEY and SMNVEV (reference sequence). The CDR3 protein is CASSFQRFDNEQFF. The CDR3 DNA follows: TGTGCCAGCAGTTTCCAGCGGTTTGACAATGAGCAGTTCTTC.

The chain joins TRBV5-6 to TRBJ2-1; 7 bases map to TRBD2. The CDR3 is 13 residues long. The V and J ends lost 0 bases and 8 bases, in that order; junction bases with no gene match: 2. Germline CDR1 reads SGHDT; CDR2 reads YYEEEE. Here the CDR3 reads CASSLDRGDEQFF. In DNA form, the CDR3 reads TGTGCCAGCAGCTTGGACCGGGGGGATGAGCAGTTCTTC.

This sequence joins TRBV6-4 and TRBJ1-4, with 8 positions matching TRBD1. V lost 4 bases and J lost 10; bases outside the gene matches: 8. The CDR3 is made up of 14 amino acids. Germline CDR1 and CDR2: MRHNA and SNTAGT. The CDR3 DNA sequence: TGTGCCAGCAGTGTTGCAGGGGGCGATGGAAAACTGTTTTTT. The encoded protein is CASSVAGGDGKLFF.

The chain links TRBV27 to TRBJ1-3, with D possibly TRBD1 on 6 matching bases. Trimming stripped 6 bases from V and 3 bases from J, with 15 bases between. The germline V gene has CDR1 MNHEY and CDR2 SMNVEV (reference sequence). The CDR3 has 15 residues. Here the CDR3 reads CASSPAGGGGNTIYF. The CDR3 bases are TGTGCCAGCAGCCCAGCGGGGGGCGGTGGAAACACCATATATTTT.

V and J are TRBV7-2 and TRBJ1-2; the D is unclear. CDR1 is SGHTA, CDR2 FQGNSA, per germline. The CDR3 spans 13 residues. The ends were cut back, 5 bases at V and 4 bases at J, with 11 bases in the middle. CDR3 amino acids: CASSPLSAYGYTF. CDR3 coding DNA: TGTGCCAGCAGCCCCCTGTCCGCCTATGGCTACACCTTC.

This rearrangement joins TRBV18 to TRBJ1-4; D is unclear. The CDR3 extends over 16 amino acids. Germline CDR1 and CDR2: KGHSH and LQKENI. The germline V and J ends were trimmed by 1 base and 4 bases, with 13 bases remaining between them. The DNA for the CDR3 is TGTGCCAGCTCACCACGGCGGGGAAGTTTTAATGAAAAACTGTTTTTT. Its translation: CASSPRRGSFNEKLFF.

The chain is built from TRBV5-1 and TRBJ1-3, with a tentative D call TRBD1 (5 bases). Germline V gene sequence: CDR1 SGHRS, CDR2 YFSETQ. The CDR3 spans 14 residues. Trimming stripped 5 bases from V and 4 bases from J, with 13 bases between. CDR3 in DNA: TGCGCCAGCAGTATGGGGACTAGAGGAAACACCATATATTTT. Encoded protein: CASSMGTRGNTIYF.

The chain has TRBV6-2 or TRBV6-3 and TRBJ1-5; 9 positions agree with TRBD1. Germline CDR1 reads MNHEY; CDR2 reads SVGEGT. J lost 6 bases, V lost 5 bases, and 8 bases had no gene match. This CDR3 contains 15 residues. The CDR3 nucleotides are TGTGCCAGCAGTCCCCCCGGGACAGGGAGTCAGCCCCAGCATTTT. It yields the protein CASSPPGTGSQPQHF.

V is TRBV7-3 and J is TRBJ2-3, with TRBD1 matching 8 bases. Unmatched junction bases numbered 5, after V lost 10 bases and J lost 2 bases. In germline, CDR1 is SGHTA, CDR2 FQGTGA. This CDR3 is 13 amino acids long. CDR3 residues: CATGQGVTDTQYF. The CDR3 DNA is TGTGCCACCGGACAGGGTGTCACAGATACGCAGTATTTT.

The gene calls are TRBV2 and TRBJ2-7; D possibly corresponds to TRBD2 (6 bases). CDR3 length equals 14 residues. Germline values: CDR1 SNHLY, CDR2 FYNNEI. Deletions cut 2 bases from V and 1 base from J, with 9 bases between. The CDR3 is CASSERTTSYEQYF. In DNA form, the CDR3 reads TGTGCCAGCAGTGAAAGGACTACTTCCTACGAGCAGTACTTC.

J is TRBJ1-3 and V is TRBV5-1; TRBD1 matches 8 bases. Germline values: CDR1 SGHRS, CDR2 YFSETQ. V lost 5 bases, J lost 4 bases, and 5 bases stayed unmatched. This CDR3 is built from 14 residues. CDR3 sequence reads: CASRTGTGGNTIYF. For the CDR3, the DNA is TGCGCCAGCAGGACGGGGACAGGCGGAAACACCATATATTTT.

The rearrangement joins TRBV3-1 (or the pseudogene TRBV3-2) to TRBJ1-2; 7 bases match TRBD1. The CDR3 runs to 15 residues. V lost 3 bases to trimming and J lost 2 bases; unmatched junction nucleotides: 6. From germline, CDR1 is LGHDT and CDR2 YNNKEL (reference sequence). The DNA of the CDR3 is TGTGCCAGCAGCCAGGGGGACAGAAAAAACTATGGCTACACCTTC. It is translated as CASSQGDRKNYGYTF.

This CDR3 is CASSPPNTGELFF. CDR3 sequence (DNA): TGTGCCAGCAGCCCCCCGAACACCGGGGAGCTGTTTTTT. The chain joins TRBV12-3 or TRBV12-4 to TRBJ2-2; D is undetermined. This CDR3 region has 13 residues. V was clipped by 6 bases and J by 0 bases, with 5 bases between them.

This sequence joins TRBV5-6 and TRBJ1-5; D gene unclear. The germline V and J ends were trimmed by 0 bases and 4 bases, with 2 bases remaining between them. The length of the CDR3 is 12 residues. Per germline, CDR1 SGHDT and CDR2 YYEEEE. The CDR3 is CASSLGNQPQHF. The CDR3, as DNA: TGTGCCAGCAGCTTGGGAAATCAGCCCCAGCATTTT.

The chain uses TRBV7-8 and TRBJ2-3; D is possibly TRBD2 (6 bases). CDR3 length equals 17 residues. The V gene's germline CDR1 is SGHVS and CDR2 FQNEAQ. V was clipped by 3 bases and J by 2 bases, with 18 bases between them. As DNA, the CDR3 is TGTGCCAGCAGCTTCCCCCGACGGGAGTTGGTCACAGATACGCAGTATTTT. Translated: CASSFPRRELVTDTQYF.